Following are 11 T cell receptor beta chains from one sample sequenced in a study of cytomegalovirus exposure and HLA in healthy donors. PCR used 60 Vbeta primers and 13 Jbeta primers. Profiling relied on immunoSEQ multiplex PCR, and the TCRdb table lists in-frame clones only, not all of them. The sample shows approximately 160,000 clones, 65% to 90% of them seen only once. The specimen was PBMCs. Receptors were obtained from a human donor in good health.

The gene calls are TRBV7-6 and TRBJ2-5; D is possibly TRBD1 (6 bases). The CDR3 runs 12 residues. Trimming stripped 8 bases from V and 2 bases from J, with 9 bases between. Germline CDR1 SGHVS, CDR2 FNYEAQ. CDR3: CASGTYQETQYF. CDR3 nucleotides: TGTGCCAGCGGGACATATCAAGAGACCCAGTACTTC. Full variable domain (outside the CDR3, taken from reference TRBV7-6 and TRBJ2-5): GAGVSQSPRYKVTKRGQDVALRCDPISGHVSLYWYRQALGQGPEFLTYFNYEAQQDKSGLPNDRFSAERPEGSISTLTIQRTEQRDSAMYRCASGTYQETQYFGPGTRLLVL.

The genes are TRBV12-5 and TRBJ2-7, with D uncertain. Germline CDR1 and CDR2: LGHNT and FRNRAP. V was clipped by 1 base and J by 6 bases, with 7 bases between them. This CDR3 is built from 12 residues. The CDR3 is CASGLGSLEQYF. The DNA for the CDR3 is TGTGCTAGTGGTTTGGGAAGCCTCGAGCAGTACTTC.

The gene calls are TRBV9 and TRBJ2-7; a possible D gene is TRBD2 (6 bases). Trimming cost V 3 bases and J 2 bases, with 21 bases left between them. CDR3 length: 17 residues. The germline CDR1 and CDR2 sequences are SGDLS and YYNGEE. In DNA, the CDR3 is TGTGCCAGCAGCGGTAGGTCTGAGGCGGGGCCCCCCTACGAGCAGTACTTC. Translation gives CASSGRSEAGPPYEQYF.

Only a few counts were recorded for this clone. The V and J genes are TRBV13 and TRBJ2-7; 12 nucleotides match TRBD2. The V and J ends lost 4 bases and 2 bases, in that order; junction bases with no gene match: 9. Germline loops: CDR1 PRHDT, CDR2 FYEKMQ (reference sequence). The CDR3 runs to 17 residues. CDR3 DNA: TGTGCCAGCAGCTACACCTTACTAGCGGGGGGCACCTACGAGCAGTACTTC. This encodes CASSYTLLAGGTYEQYF.

This chain links TRBV7-9 with TRBJ2-5, with 16 bases lining up with TRBD2. The CDR3 totals 17 residues. The J segment lost 1 base and the V segment lost 5 bases, leaving 4 bases of the junction unmatched. Germline V gene lookup returns CDR1 SEHNR and CDR2 FQNEAQ (reference sequence). In DNA, the CDR3 is TGTGCCAGCAGCCTCGGGACTAGCGGGGGGGCCCAAGAGACCCAGTACTTC. It codes for CASSLGTSGGAQETQYF.

This rearrangement joins TRBV7-9 to TRBJ2-5; the match to TRBD1 covers 8 bases. This CDR3 comprises 14 residues. After removal of 7 bases from V and 4 bases from J, the junction contained 8 bases not matched to a gene. The germline V gene has CDR1 SEHNR and CDR2 FQNEAQ (reference sequence). The CDR3 DNA is TGTGCCAGCACCAGGACAGGGACGGGAGAGACCCAGTACTTC. Amino acid sequence: CASTRTGTGETQYF.

This clone has a single count. The chain joins TRBV19 to TRBJ1-4; D possibly corresponds to TRBD1 (5 bases). This CDR3 has 15 residues. V was cut by 5 bases and J by 0 bases, with 10 bases left in between. Germline V gene sequence: CDR1 LNHDA, CDR2 SQIVND (reference sequence). The CDR3, as DNA: TGTGCCAGTAGTTCCCGGGGGACAACTAATGAAAAACTGTTTTTT. Translated: CASSSRGTTNEKLFF.

The V gene is TRBV15, the J gene TRBJ2-3; possible D gene TRBD2, 5 bases. V shed 4 bases and J shed 2 bases, with 13 bases lying between them. The CDR3 runs 15 residues. Germline-derived CDR1 and CDR2 are LNHNV and YYDKDF (reference sequence). DNA for the CDR3: TGTGCCACCAGCACCCAGGACTCCCCCACAGATACGCAGTATTTT. It specifies CATSTQDSPTDTQYF. The full variable domain, its missing parts supplied by reference TRBV15 and TRBJ2-3, is DAMVIQNPRYQVTQFGKPVTLSCSQTLNHNVMYWYQQKSSQAPKLLFHYYDKDFNNEADTPDNFQSRRPNTSFCFLDIRSPGLGDTAMYLCATSTQDSPTDTQYFGPGTRLTVL.

The chain links TRBV27 to TRBJ2-3, with a weak D call TRBD2 (5 bases). Looked up from germline, CDR1 is MNHEY and CDR2 is SMNVEV (reference sequence). This CDR3 has 15 residues. With 6 bases removed from V and 4 bases from J, the gap between germline ends came to 17 bases. CDR3 DNA: TGTGCCAGCAGACTTGCGGGCCCTGGGCCAGATACGCAGTATTTT. Translating it yields CASRLAGPGPDTQYF.

The rearrangement joins TRBV13 to TRBJ1-4; 7 positions match TRBD1. CDR1 is PRHDT, CDR2 FYEKMQ, per germline (reference sequence). J lost 6 bases, V lost 5 bases, and 6 bases had no gene match. The CDR3 is 14 amino acids. In DNA form, the CDR3 reads TGTGCCAGCAGCCTCAGGGGGTTGGATGAAAAACTGTTTTTT. Residues: CASSLRGLDEKLFF.

This clone was recorded only once. The CDR3 DNA follows: TGTGCCAGCAGGCGCCGGGACAAGACCTACGAGCAGTACTTC. Amino acid sequence: CASRRRDKTYEQYF. J is TRBJ2-7 and V is TRBV2, with D possibly being TRBD1 (6 bases). CDR1 is SNHLY, CDR2 FYNNEI, per germline. Trimming shortened V by 6 bases and J by 2 bases, and 14 bases separated the two germline ends. CDR3 length equals 14 residues. Supplemented by reference TRBV2 and TRBJ2-7, the full variable domain reads EPEVTQTPSHQVTQMGQEVILRCVPISNHLYFYWYRQILGQKVEFLVSFYNNEISEKSEIFDDQFSVERPDGSNFTLKIRSTKLEDSAMYFCASRRRDKTYEQYFGPGTRLTVT.